These 12 T cell receptor beta chains came from one sample sequenced in a study of cytomegalovirus exposure and HLA in healthy donors. PCR amplification relied on 60 Vbeta primers (plus 13 Jbeta primers). TCRdb's table, derived via immunoSEQ multiplex PCR, lists solely in-frame clones and lacks some. This sample yields some 150,000 clones, of which roughly 71% are seen a single time; about 6.5% belongs to the top ten. Sequencing was done on a sample of PBMCs. These receptors all stem from a man aged 25-40 years in good health and CMV-seronegative.

This clone was seen just once. The rearrangement links TRBV11-3 to TRBJ2-2, with 9 bases lining up with TRBD2. This CDR3 has 16 residues. CDR1 is SGHNT and CDR2 is YENEEA in the germline V gene. The V gene end was trimmed by 4 bases and the J gene end by 0 bases; junction bases not matched to a gene: 3. DNA for the CDR3: TGTGCCAGCAGCTCGCGGGGGGGAACGAACACCGGGGAGCTGTTTTTT. It encodes CASSSRGGTNTGELFF. Filled out from reference TRBV11-3 and TRBJ2-2, the complete variable domain reads EAGVVQSPRYKIIEKKQPVAFWCNPISGHNTLYWYLQNLGQGPELLIRYENEEAVDDSQLPKDRFSAERLKGVDSTLKIQPAELGDSAVYLCASSSRGGTNTGELFFGEGSRLTVL.

The J gene is TRBJ2-7, the V gene TRBV19; TRBD1 might be the D (6 bases). The CDR3 sequence is 14 residues long. The V end was cut by 6 bases, the J end by 0 bases, with 12 bases between. Germline loops: CDR1 LNHDA, CDR2 SQIVND (reference sequence). The CDR3 protein is CASSAGTSSYEQYF. In DNA, the CDR3 is TGTGCCAGTAGCGCCGGGACAAGCTCCTACGAGCAGTACTTC.

This chain links TRBV10-3 with TRBJ2-7; TRBD2 aligns across 7 bases. V lost 3 bases and J lost 3; bases outside the gene matches: 11. The CDR3 covers 16 residues. In germline, CDR1 is ENHRY, CDR2 SYGVKD. In DNA form, the CDR3 reads TGTGCCATCAGTGATCAGGGCCAGCGGGGAAACTACGAGCAGTACTTC. The encoded protein is CAISDQGQRGNYEQYF.

Notes on this clone: Mismatch with germline at one junction end may stem from a read error. This sequence joins TRBV7-9 and TRBJ1-1; 11 bases agree with TRBD1. This CDR3 comprises 16 residues. CDR1 and CDR2 (germline): SEHNR, FQNEAQ (reference sequence). The CDR3 spells CSSSPGTGGLNTEAFF. As DNA, the CDR3 is TGTTCCAGCAGCCCCGGGACAGGGGGATTGAACACTGAAGCTTTCTTT.

For this clone: The sample contains more than one DNA sequence encoding this CDR3. This chain links TRBV5-6 with TRBJ2-5, with a tentative D call TRBD1 (6 bases). V lost 0 bases and J lost 2, with 8 bases in between. The CDR3 consists of 14 residues. Germline V gene sequence: CDR1 SGHDT, CDR2 YYEEEE. The CDR3 coding sequence is TGTGCCAGCAGCTTGGTGGGGGCTCAAGAGACCCAGTACTTC. This sequence encodes CASSLVGAQETQYF.

The rearrangement uses TRBV19 and TRBJ1-5, with 12 bases lining up with TRBD1. Trimming took 5 bases from V and 0 from J; bases not matched to a gene: 8. CDR1 and CDR2 (germline): LNHDA, SQIVND (reference sequence). The CDR3 contains 18 residues. In DNA, the CDR3 is TGTGCCAGTAGTGGGGGACAGGGGGCATCTGGTAGCAATCAGCCCCAGCATTTT. Residues: CASSGGQGASGSNQPQHF.

V and J are TRBV30 and TRBJ2-4, with a tentative D call TRBD2 (6 bases). Trimming took 2 bases from V and 5 from J, leaving 16 bases between them. This CDR3 region has 15 residues. Germline loops: CDR1 GTSNPN, CDR2 SVGIG (reference sequence). The CDR3 DNA reads TGTGCCTGGAGTATGAACGGGAGAACGGAAAACATTCAGTACTTC. Its translation is CAWSMNGRTENIQYF.

The chain has TRBV6-1 and TRBJ2-7; 10 bases fit TRBD1. Germline V gene lookup returns CDR1 MNHNS and CDR2 SASEGT. The CDR3 has 13 amino acids. J lost 6 bases, V lost 10 bases, and 9 bases had no gene match. The CDR3 coding sequence is TGTGCCACTATGACAGGGGGCGGTCTCGAGCAGTACTTC. Residues: CATMTGGGLEQYF.

This clone was observed a few times. This chain joins TRBV2 and TRBJ2-7, with unresolved D. Germline CDR1 SNHLY, CDR2 FYNNEI. The CDR3 sequence is 14 residues long. The V end was cut by 4 bases, the J end by 2 bases, with 12 bases between. CDR3 bases: TGTGCCAGCAGTGTCTCCGGTTCGCCCTACGAGCAGTACTTC. Its translation: CASSVSGSPYEQYF.

The rearrangement joins TRBV28 to TRBJ2-7; D not certain. The V end lost 6 bases, the J end lost 2 bases, and 8 bases lay between the germline ends. This CDR3 region has 12 residues. CDR1 is MDHEN, CDR2 SYDVKM, per germline. CDR3 residues: CASRRAAYEQYF. CDR3 nucleotide sequence: TGTGCCAGCAGGCGCGCCGCCTACGAGCAGTACTTC.

The V and J genes are TRBV19 and TRBJ2-2; no clear D. Trimming took 3 bases from V and 6 from J, leaving 11 bases between them. CDR1 LNHDA and CDR2 SQIVND come from the germline V gene (reference sequence). This CDR3 has 14 residues. The CDR3 nucleotides read TGTGCCAGTAGTATTGACCGGGTCCCCGGGGAGCTGTTTTTT. It translates to CASSIDRVPGELFF.

The chain employs TRBV18 and TRBJ1-1; 7 bases match TRBD1. V shed 5 bases, J shed 5 bases, and the junction held 17 bases outside the gene matches. The CDR3 is 17 residues long. Germline values: CDR1 KGHSH, CDR2 LQKENI. The chain's CDR3 is CASSTREIGGYRTEAFF. The CDR3 DNA follows: TGTGCCAGCTCAACCCGGGAAATAGGGGGCTATAGGACTGAAGCTTTCTTT.